This note documents a single TCR beta chain sequence. The table lists this clone with many counts. Its antigen remains unidentified. An end of the junction does not agree with germline; a read error may underlie this. The record originates from a study of metastatic and nonmetastatic thyroid tumors (dated by TCRdb to 2020 to 2022). Background for the entire study: For patients with malignant and with benign thyroid disease, the researchers compared repertoires between peripheral blood samples and tumor or nodule tissue samples. What the work shows at the level of the full study, not this receptor alone: In both blood and tumor samples, malignant tumors were reported to have significantly higher TCR beta diversity than benign nodules.

Looking up the germline V gene yields CDR1 SGHAT and CDR2 FQNNGV. The CDR3, cysteine through phenylalanine, is 8 amino acids long. Just CDR3 DNA is preserved here, 24 bases in frame from base 1. To prepare the library, PCR was applied. For sequencing, an Illumina HiSeq 4000 was employed. High-throughput sequencing was used to profile the TCR beta-chain CDR3 region of each patient. The study's own analysis went as follows. A classifier to discriminate distant-metastatic papillary thyroid cancer patients was built from CDR3 differences across clinicopathological groups. Repertoire diversity was assessed with the Shannon index, and tumor-blood repertoire similarity with the Morisita-Horn index. Clones were called with MiXCR by TCRdb after fastp trimmed the public reads at Q25, and only in-frame beta chains were retained. TCRdb assigned the V and J calls; the authors' analysis was not used. In this sample the table shows around 42,000 clones, around 10% of which occur a single time. Roughly 10% of the sample comes from the top ten.

No patient had received any treatment before thyroid surgery. The study retrospectively analysed patient clinical samples collected from the early 2010s to the late 2010s using T-cell receptor beta sequencing. The source is a male donor with papillary thyroid cancer or a benign thyroid nodule (not recorded which). Some clones in this sample may be carry-over from other donors' samples. The chain is encoded by TRBV11-2 joined to TRBJ2-5; no D gene can be assigned with confidence. Sequenced input: blood. The CDR3 corresponds to CASSPQDF. The bases are TGTGCCAGCAGCCCCCAGGACTTC.